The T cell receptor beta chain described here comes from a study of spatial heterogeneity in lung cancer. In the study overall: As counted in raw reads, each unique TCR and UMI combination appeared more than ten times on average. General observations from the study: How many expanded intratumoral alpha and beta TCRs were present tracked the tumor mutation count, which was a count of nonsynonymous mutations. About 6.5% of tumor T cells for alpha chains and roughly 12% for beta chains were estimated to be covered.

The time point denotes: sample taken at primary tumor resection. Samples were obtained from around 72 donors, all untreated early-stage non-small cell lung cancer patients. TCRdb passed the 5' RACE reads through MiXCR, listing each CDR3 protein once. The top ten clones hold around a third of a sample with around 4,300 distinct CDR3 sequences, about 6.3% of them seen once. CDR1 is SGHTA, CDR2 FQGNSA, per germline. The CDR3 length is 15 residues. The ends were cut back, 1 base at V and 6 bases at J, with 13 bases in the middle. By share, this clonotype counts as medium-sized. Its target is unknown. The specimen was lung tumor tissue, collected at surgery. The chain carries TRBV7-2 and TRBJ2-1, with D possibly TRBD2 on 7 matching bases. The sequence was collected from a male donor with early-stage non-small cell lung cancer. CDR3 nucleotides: TGTGCCAGCAGCTTAGAGGCGGGGGCACGCAATGAGCAGTTCTTC. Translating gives CASSLEAGARNEQFF.